The source of this T cell receptor beta chain is a study of neurological immune-mediated disorders. Overall study findings and caveats: No CDR3 amino acid sequences were shared by expanded clones across subjects, suggesting private repertoires in all groups. HTLV-1-associated myelopathy displayed the greatest TCR clonal expansion, and multiple sclerosis exhibited the smallest, lower than that of healthy controls.

The cDNA came from 5'RACE, which used 10-nucleotide random UMIs. Every sequencing run gave over 200 million TCR-beta sequences, taken from 15-18 subjects. TCRdb itself ran the 5' RACE reads through MiXCR, one entry per CDR3 protein. The data hold tens of thousands of distinct CDR3 sequences, with about an eighth observed a single time. The CDR3 has 11 residues. The germline V and J ends were trimmed by 6 bases and 3 bases, with 8 bases remaining between them. Per germline, CDR1 DFQATT and CDR2 SNEGSKA (reference sequence). This clonotype was found many times. The antigen remains unidentified. This sequence was found in a man in his sixties in good health. Sequenced input: PBMCs. The chain employs TRBV20-1 and TRBJ1-1, with no clear D. The CDR3 loop reads CSAKPYTEAFF. The CDR3 bases are TGCAGTGCCAAGCCGTACACTGAAGCTTTCTTT.